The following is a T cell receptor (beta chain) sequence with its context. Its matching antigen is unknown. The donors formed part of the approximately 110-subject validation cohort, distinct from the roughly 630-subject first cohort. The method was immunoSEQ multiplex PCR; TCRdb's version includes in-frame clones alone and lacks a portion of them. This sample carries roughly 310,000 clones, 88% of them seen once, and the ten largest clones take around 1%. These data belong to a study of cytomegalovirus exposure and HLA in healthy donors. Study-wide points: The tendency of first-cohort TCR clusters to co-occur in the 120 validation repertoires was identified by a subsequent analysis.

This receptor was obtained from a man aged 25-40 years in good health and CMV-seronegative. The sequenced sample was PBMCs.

In DNA, the CDR3 is TGTGCCAGCAGCTTCCCCCCCAGGGGTACCCTGCGTGATACGCAGTATTTT. Its protein is CASSFPPRGTLRDTQYF. The V call is TRBV7-9, the J call TRBJ2-3; perhaps TRBD1 as D (6 bases). Per the germline V gene, CDR1 is SEHNR and CDR2 is FQNEAQ (reference sequence). The V end was cut by 3 bases, the J end by 6 bases, with 22 bases between. The CDR3 contains 17 residues.